This section outlines one T cell receptor (beta chain) sequence together with its context. No cognate antigen has been identified for it. One base away there is no much larger clone; base qualities are not given. The data belong to a study of shared clonotypes between healthy human individuals (dated by TCRdb to 2020 to 2021). About the full investigation: Two women and a few men aged 18 to 49 years were included in the cohort. For each donor, CD4 naive and CD4 memory were each given three plates, CD8 naive was given two plates, and CD8 memory was given one plate. To estimate repertoire size and how much clonotypes are shared between individuals, the study performed deep sequencing of blood TCR repertoires from 4 to 6 healthy adults. Different laboratories and diverse techniques were used to prepare libraries and sequence TCR repertoires, to increase sequencing depth and limit assay-specific biases. Between about 0.85 and 8.9 billion PBMCs per donor were obtained by leukapheresis. Study-wide findings and limitations: Clonotypes shared by all four sorted-subset donors showed higher generation probabilities than non-shared clonotypes. Rarefaction of sorted-subset datasets indicated incomplete sequencing despite the large sequencing depth. Sampling was restricted to blood, and TCR repertoires in tissue are likely to differ from TCR repertoires in blood. Because the study included a small number of donors, the genetic and exposure-history diversity represented was limited. Based on pairwise subsampling, the degree of clonotype sharing among donors was expected to be affected by sequencing depth. Larger estimated clonotype richness was generally found for naive subsets than for memory subsets. When a handful of donors were compared, the shared fraction of clonotypes was about 5.2% for naive CD4, about 4% for naive CD8, 2% to 2.5% for memory CD4, and 0.4% for memory CD8.

Using the deep immunoSEQ assay, TCR CDR3 regions were amplified from genomic DNA by multiplex PCR. Genomic DNA extracted from each cell subset was distributed evenly over all wells of several immunoSEQ 96-well plates, and each plate served as one replicate. For sorted subsets, about 200 ng genomic DNA, equal to 30,000 to 35,000 T cell genomes, was loaded into each replicate PCR. Purified libraries were quantified with a Qubit 3.0 fluorometer, sized on a Bioanalyzer 2100, and re-quantified with the KAPA Library Quantification kit. A separate single-read 150-cycle Illumina NextSeq 550 flow cell was used to sequence each immunoSEQ 96-well plate. The paper's processing steps were these. The immunoSEQ output contained only junctional sequences without quality scores, so filtering could not match that applied to full-length reads. Sequences were annotated with PyIR, a Python wrapper for IgBLAST v1.9, and V/J genes and CDR3 were assigned using IMGT germline references. Reads were removed for weak V/J assignments (E-value above 1e-6), missing CDR3, stop codons, out-of-frame junctions, or ambiguous translated residues. A V3J clonotype was defined by an identical inferred V gene, J gene, and CDR3 amino acid sequence. Percentage overlap between repertoires was computed as shared unique clonotypes divided by the size of the smaller repertoire. Three approaches were used to assess repertoire richness: RTK rarefaction, the Chao1 estimator, and Recon v2.1 estimates of unobserved clonotypes. Generation probabilities were computed with OLGA for all TCRbeta clonotypes obtained by the gDNA method from a few donors. The table comes from immuneACCESS by way of TCRdb, which keeps in-frame sequences with V and J called. Part of the clones is missing from these tables; in studies checked, under half for an unresolved V gene and the rest for unknown reasons. From that table come the V and J calls and clone size; the DNA was used to work out D and trimming. The sample contains hundreds of thousands of clones, 85% to 95% of them found a single time. The top ten clones comprise approximately 0.11% of the sample.

Per the germline V gene, MDHEN is the CDR1 and SYDVKM is the CDR2. The CDR3 runs 11 residues from the cysteine to the phenylalanine. Of the read, only the CDR3 DNA is kept; its 33 bases are in frame from base 1. V loses 5 bases of germline sequence and J loses 6 bases, and the interval between the two ends is 4 bases. CD8 naive samples were obtained by positive selection for CCR7 among CD45RO-negative cells, yielding a CD45RA+CCR7+ population from which TemRA cells were excluded. Healthy HIV-negative adults with no recently reported acute infections or vaccinations were included as donors. Every donor was a Caucasian adult residing in Nashville, Tennessee, USA. Blood was collected by leukapheresis, and PBMCs were isolated by Ficoll-Histopaque density gradient centrifugation and then cryopreserved in liquid nitrogen vapor phase. Analytical flow cytometry was used to check the purity and quantity of every magnetically sorted T cell population. Each sorted fraction had its genomic DNA isolated and then quantified by UV absorbance on a Nanodrop 2000c.

The TCR originated in a woman aged 25 to 39 in good health. The chain links TRBV28 with TRBJ1-4; confidence is insufficient to name the D gene. Sample: naive CD8+ T cells sorted from blood. The label giving this sample's cell subset or site can be read as: CD45RA+CCR7+. The DNA sequence is given as TGTGCCAGCAGTGAATATGAAAAACTGTTTTTT. This yields the protein CASSEYEKLFF.